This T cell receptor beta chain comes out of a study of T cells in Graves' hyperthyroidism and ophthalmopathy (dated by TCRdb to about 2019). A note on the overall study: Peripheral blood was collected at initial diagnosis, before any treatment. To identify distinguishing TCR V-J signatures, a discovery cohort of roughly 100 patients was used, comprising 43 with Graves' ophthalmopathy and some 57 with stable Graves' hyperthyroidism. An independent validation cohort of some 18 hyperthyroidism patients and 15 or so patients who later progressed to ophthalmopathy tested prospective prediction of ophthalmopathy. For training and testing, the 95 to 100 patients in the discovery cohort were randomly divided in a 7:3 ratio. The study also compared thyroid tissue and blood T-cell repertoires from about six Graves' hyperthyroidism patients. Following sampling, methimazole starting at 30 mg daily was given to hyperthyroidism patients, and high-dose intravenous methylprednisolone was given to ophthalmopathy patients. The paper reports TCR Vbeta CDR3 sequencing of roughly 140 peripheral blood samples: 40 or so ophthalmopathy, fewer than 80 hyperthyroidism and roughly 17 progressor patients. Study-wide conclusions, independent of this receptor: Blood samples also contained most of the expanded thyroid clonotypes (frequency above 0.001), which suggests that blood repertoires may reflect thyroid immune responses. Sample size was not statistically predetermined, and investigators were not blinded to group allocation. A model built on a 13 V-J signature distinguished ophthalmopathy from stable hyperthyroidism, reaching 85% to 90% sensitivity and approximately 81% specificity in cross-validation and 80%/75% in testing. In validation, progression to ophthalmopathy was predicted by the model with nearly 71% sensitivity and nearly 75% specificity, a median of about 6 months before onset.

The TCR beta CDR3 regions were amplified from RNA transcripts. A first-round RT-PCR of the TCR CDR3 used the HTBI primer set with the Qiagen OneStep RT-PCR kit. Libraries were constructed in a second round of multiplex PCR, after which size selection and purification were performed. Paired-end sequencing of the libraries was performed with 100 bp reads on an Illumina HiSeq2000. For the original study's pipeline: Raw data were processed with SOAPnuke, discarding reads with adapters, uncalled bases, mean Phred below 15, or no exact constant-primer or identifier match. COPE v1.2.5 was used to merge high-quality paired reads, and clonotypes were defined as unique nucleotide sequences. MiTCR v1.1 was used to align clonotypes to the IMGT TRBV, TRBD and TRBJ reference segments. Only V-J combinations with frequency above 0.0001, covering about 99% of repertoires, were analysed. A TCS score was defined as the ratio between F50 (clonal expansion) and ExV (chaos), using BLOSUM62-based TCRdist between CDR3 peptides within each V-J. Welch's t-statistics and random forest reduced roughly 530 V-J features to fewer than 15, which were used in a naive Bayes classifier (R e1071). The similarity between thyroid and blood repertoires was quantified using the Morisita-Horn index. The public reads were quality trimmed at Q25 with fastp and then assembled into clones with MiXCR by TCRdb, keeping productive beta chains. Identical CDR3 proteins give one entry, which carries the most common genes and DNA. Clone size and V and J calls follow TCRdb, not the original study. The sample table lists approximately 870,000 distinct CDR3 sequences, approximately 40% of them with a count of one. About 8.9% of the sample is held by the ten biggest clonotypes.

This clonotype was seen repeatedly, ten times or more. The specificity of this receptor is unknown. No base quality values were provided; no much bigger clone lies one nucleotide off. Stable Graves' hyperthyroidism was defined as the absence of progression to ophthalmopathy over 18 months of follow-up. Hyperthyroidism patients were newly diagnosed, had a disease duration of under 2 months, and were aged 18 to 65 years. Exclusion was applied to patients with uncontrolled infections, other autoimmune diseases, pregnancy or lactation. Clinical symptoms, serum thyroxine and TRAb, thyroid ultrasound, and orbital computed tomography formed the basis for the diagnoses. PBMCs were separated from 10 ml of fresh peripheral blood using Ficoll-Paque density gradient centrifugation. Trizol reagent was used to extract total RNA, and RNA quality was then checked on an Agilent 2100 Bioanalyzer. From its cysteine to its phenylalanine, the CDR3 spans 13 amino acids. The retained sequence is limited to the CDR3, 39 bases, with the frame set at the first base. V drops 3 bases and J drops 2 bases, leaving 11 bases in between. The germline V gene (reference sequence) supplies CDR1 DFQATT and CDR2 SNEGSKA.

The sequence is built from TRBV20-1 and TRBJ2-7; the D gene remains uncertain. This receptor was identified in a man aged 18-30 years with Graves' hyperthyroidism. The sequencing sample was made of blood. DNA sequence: TGCAGTGCTAGCGTGGCCGCCACCTACGAGCAGTACTTC. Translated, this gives CSASVAATYEQYF.